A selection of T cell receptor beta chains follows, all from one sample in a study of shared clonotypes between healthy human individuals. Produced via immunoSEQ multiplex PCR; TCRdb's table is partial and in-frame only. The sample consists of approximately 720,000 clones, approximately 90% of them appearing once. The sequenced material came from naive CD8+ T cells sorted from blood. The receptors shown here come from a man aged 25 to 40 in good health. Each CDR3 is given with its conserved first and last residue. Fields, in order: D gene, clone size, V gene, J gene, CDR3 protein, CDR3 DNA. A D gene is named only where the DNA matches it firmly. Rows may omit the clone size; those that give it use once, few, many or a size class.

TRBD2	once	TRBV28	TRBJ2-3	CASSSYSGSADTQYF	TGTGCCAGCAGTTCTTATAGCGGGAGCGCAGATACGCAGTATTTT
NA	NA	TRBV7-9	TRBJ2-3	CASSRGRELSTDTQYF	TGTGCCAGCAGCCGAGGCCGGGAGCTAAGCACAGATACGCAGTATTTT
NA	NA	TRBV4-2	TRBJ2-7	CASSPGPLVSIYEQYF	TGTGCCAGCAGCCCCGGCCCACTAGTGTCAATCTACGAGCAGTACTTC
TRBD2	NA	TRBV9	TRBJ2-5	CASSVKGGALAGVQETQYF	TGTGCCAGCAGCGTCAAAGGGGGGGCTCTAGCGGGAGTCCAAGAGACCCAGTACTTC
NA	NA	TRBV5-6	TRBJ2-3	CASSLVGISTDTQYF	TGTGCCAGCAGCTTGGTAGGGATCAGCACAGATACGCAGTATTTT
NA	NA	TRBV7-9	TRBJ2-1	CASSNRLGSYNEQFF	TGTGCCAGCAGCAATCGACTAGGTTCCTACAATGAGCAGTTCTTC
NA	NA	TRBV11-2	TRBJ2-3	CASSLDAVSTDTQYF	TGTGCCAGCAGCCTCGACGCGGTTAGCACAGATACGCAGTATTTT
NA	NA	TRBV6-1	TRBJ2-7	CASKNEYF	TGTGCCAGCAAAAACGAGTACTTC
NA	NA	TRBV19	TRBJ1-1	CASSSNRRTEAFF	TGTGCCAGTAGTTCCAACCGGAGGACTGAAGCTTTCTTT
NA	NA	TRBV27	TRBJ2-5	CASREIGGAQETQYF	TGTGCCAGCAGAGAGATCGGCGGGGCTCAAGAGACCCAGTACTTC
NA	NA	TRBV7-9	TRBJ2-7	CASSLAGSRARYYEQYF	TGTGCCAGCAGCTTGGCGGGGAGCCGTGCCCGATACTACGAGCAGTACTTC
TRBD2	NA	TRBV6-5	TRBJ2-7	CASSSGTSGTYEQYF	TGTGCCAGCAGTTCCGGGACTAGCGGAACCTACGAGCAGTACTTC
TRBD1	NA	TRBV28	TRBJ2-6	CASSLLPGQDSSGANVLTF	TGTGCCAGCAGTTTACTCCCGGGACAGGATAGCTCTGGGGCCAACGTCCTGACTTTC
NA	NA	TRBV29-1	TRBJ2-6	CSVPKQGSGANVLTF	TGCAGCGTGCCGAAACAGGGTTCTGGGGCCAACGTCCTGACTTTC
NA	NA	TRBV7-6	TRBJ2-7	CASSSAGGGYEQYF	TGTGCCAGCAGCTCCGCCGGGGGAGGCTACGAGCAGTACTTC
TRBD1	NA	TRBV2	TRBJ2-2	CAILYRGRWPGELFF	TGTGCCATCCTTTACAGGGGGCGCTGGCCCGGGGAGCTGTTTTTT
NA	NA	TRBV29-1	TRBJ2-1	CSVETNGRTYNEQFF	TGCAGCGTTGAAACGAATGGCAGAACCTACAATGAGCAGTTCTTC
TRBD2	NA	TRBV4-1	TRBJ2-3	CASSQEGLAGADTQYF	TGCGCCAGCAGCCAAGAAGGACTAGCGGGAGCAGATACGCAGTATTTT
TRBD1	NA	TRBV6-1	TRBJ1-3	CASSEEPGTGHSGNTIYF	TGTGCCAGCAGTGAAGAACCCGGGACAGGGCACTCTGGAAACACCATATATTTT
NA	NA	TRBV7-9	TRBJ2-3	CASLAMDTQYF	TGTGCCAGCCTTGCCATGGATACGCAGTATTTT
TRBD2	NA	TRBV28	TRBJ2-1	CASTLSPPLSGSVYNEQFF	TGTGCCAGCACCTTGTCCCCACCACTTAGCGGGAGCGTCTACAATGAGCAGTTCTTC
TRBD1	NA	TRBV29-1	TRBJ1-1	CSVETGTGAPEAFF	TGCAGCGTAGAGACCGGGACAGGGGCCCCCGAAGCTTTCTTT
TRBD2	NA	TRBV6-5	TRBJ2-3	CASNGLASTDTQYF	TGTGCCAGCAATGGACTAGCGAGCACAGATACGCAGTATTTT
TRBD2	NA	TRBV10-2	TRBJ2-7	CASRGLAGSHTYEQYF	TGCGCCAGCCGGGGGCTAGCGGGATCCCATACCTACGAGCAGTACTTC
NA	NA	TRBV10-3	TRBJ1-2	CAISEGWVGGYGYTF	TGTGCCATCAGTGAGGGCTGGGTCGGTGGCTATGGCTACACCTTC
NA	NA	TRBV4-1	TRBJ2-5	CASSHPPPAAPTQYF	TGCGCCAGCAGCCATCCCCCCCCGGCCGCACCAACCCAGTACTTC
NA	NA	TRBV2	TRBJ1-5	CASSEVDSNQPQHF	TGTGCCAGCAGTGAGGTTGATAGCAATCAGCCCCAGCATTTT
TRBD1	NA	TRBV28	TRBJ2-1	CASSLPRDRYNEQFF	TGTGCCAGCAGTTTGCCCCGGGACAGATACAATGAGCAGTTCTTC
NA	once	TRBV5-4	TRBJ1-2	CASSQEAYGYTF	TGTGCCAGCAGCCAGGAGGCCTATGGCTACACCTTC
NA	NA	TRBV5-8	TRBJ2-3	CASSLADTPKTTDTQYF	TGTGCCAGCAGCTTGGCCGACACACCTAAAACCACAGATACGCAGTATTTT
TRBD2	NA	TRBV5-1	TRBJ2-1	CASSRLAESYNEQFF	TGCGCCAGCAGCCGGCTAGCGGAGTCCTACAATGAGCAGTTCTTC
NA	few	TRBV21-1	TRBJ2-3	CASSKGQGTDTQYF	TGTGCCAGCAGCAAAGGACAGGGCACAGATACGCAGTATTTT
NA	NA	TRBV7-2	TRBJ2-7	CASSLAGGPSEQYF	TGTGCCAGCAGCTTAGCGGGAGGACCCTCCGAGCAGTACTTC
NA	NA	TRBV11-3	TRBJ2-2	CASSLQGSTGELFF	TGTGCCAGCAGCTTGCAGGGGAGTACCGGGGAGCTGTTTTTT
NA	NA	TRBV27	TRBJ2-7	CASSLKSSYEQYF	TGTGCCAGCAGTCTTAAAAGCTCCTACGAGCAGTACTTC
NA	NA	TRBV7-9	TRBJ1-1	CASSARTWGNTEAFF	TGTGCCAGCAGCGCTCGGACATGGGGGAACACTGAAGCTTTCTTT
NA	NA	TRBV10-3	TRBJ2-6	CAISEPGSAGANVLTF	TGTGCCATCAGTGAACCGGGTAGCGCTGGGGCCAACGTCCTGACTTTC
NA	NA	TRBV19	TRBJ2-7	CASTWQGGYEQYF	TGTGCCAGTACGTGGCAGGGGGGCTACGAGCAGTACTTC
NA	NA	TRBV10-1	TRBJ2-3	CASSESWDTQYF	TGCGCCAGCAGTGAGTCTTGGGATACGCAGTATTTT
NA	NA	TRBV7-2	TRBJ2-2	CASSSSNTGELFF	TGTGCCAGCAGCTCCTCTAACACCGGGGAGCTGTTTTTT
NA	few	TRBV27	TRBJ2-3	CAAGLGTDTQYF	TGTGCCGCCGGCCTTGGCACAGATACGCAGTATTTT
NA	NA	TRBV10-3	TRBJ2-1	CAISESGGITYNEQFF	TGTGCCATCAGTGAGTCTGGGGGTATAACATACAATGAGCAGTTCTTC
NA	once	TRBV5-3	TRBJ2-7	CARSIHRSRKGYEQYF	TGTGCCAGAAGTATCCACAGATCCCGAAAGGGCTACGAGCAGTACTTC
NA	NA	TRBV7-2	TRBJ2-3	CASSLWWESTDTQYF	TGTGCCAGCAGCTTATGGTGGGAAAGCACAGATACGCAGTATTTT
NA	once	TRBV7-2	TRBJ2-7	CASSLAVGASSYEQYF	TGTGCCAGCAGCTTAGCCGTCGGGGCGAGCTCCTACGAGCAGTACTTC
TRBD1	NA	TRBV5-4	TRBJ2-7	CASSLGDRVEEQYF	TGTGCCAGCAGCTTGGGTGACAGGGTAGAGGAGCAGTACTTC
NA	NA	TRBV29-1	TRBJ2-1	CSVEEATLENEQFF	TGCAGCGTTGAAGAAGCGACCCTAGAGAATGAGCAGTTCTTC
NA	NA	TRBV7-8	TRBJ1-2	CASSHRTGSNYGYTF	TGTGCCAGCAGCCATCGTACAGGGAGTAACTATGGCTACACCTTC
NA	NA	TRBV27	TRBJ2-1	CASSFGAGYEQFF	TGTGCCAGCAGTTTCGGAGCCGGGTATGAGCAGTTCTTC
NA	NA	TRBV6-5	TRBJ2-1	CASYYYGVAYNEQFF	TGTGCCAGCTACTATTATGGGGTAGCCTACAATGAGCAGTTCTTC
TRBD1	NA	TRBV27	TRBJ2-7	CASGTGSYEQYF	TGTGCCAGCGGGACAGGGTCCTACGAGCAGTACTTC
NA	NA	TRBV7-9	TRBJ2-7	CASSRSGRGEQYF	TGTGCCAGCAGCCGCAGCGGTCGGGGGGAGCAGTACTTC
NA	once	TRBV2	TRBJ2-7	CASRAPTNYEQYF	TGTGCCAGCAGAGCCCCGACTAACTACGAGCAGTACTTC
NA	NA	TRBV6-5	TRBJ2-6	CACGAGANVLTF	TGTGCCTGCGGGGCTGGGGCCAACGTCCTGACTTTC
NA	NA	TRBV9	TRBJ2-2	CASSPHRANTGELFF	TGTGCCAGCAGCCCCCACAGGGCGAACACCGGGGAGCTGTTTTTT
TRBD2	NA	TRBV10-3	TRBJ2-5	CAISVGGYQETQYF	TGTGCCATCAGTGTGGGAGGGTACCAAGAGACCCAGTACTTC
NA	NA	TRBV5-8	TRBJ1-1	CASRPLGAGEAFF	TGTGCCAGCAGGCCCTTAGGAGCGGGTGAAGCTTTCTTT
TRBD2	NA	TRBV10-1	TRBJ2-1	CASTGTSDSSYNEQFF	TGCGCCAGCACTGGGACTAGCGACAGCTCCTACAATGAGCAGTTCTTC
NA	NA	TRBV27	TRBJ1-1	CASSFTRWGTEAFF	TGTGCCAGCAGTTTCACCAGGTGGGGCACTGAAGCTTTCTTT
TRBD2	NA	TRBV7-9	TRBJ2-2	CASGRTSGTNTGELFF	TGTGCCAGCGGACGGACTAGCGGGACGAACACCGGGGAGCTGTTTTTT